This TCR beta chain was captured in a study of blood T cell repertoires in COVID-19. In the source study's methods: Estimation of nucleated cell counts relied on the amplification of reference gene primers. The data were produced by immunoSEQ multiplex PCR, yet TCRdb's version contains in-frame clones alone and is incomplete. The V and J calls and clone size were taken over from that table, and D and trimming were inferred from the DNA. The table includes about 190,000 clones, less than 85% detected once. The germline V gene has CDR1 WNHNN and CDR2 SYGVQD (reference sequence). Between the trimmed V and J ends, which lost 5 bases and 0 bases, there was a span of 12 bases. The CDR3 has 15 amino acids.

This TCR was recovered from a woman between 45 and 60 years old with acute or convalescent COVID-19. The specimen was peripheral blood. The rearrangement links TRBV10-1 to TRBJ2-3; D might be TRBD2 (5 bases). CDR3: CASSIAFSSTDTQYF. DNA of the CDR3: TGCGCCAGCAGTATAGCGTTCTCTAGCACAGATACGCAGTATTTT.